Presented here are 27 T cell receptor beta chains from one specimen sequenced in a study of blood T cell repertoires in COVID-19. Assay used: immunoSEQ multiplex PCR; TCRdb lists only in-frame clones, some missing. Of roughly 300,000 clones in the sample, nearly 90% were seen once. Sequencing was done on a sample of peripheral blood. The receptors here all came from a man aged 18 to 29 with active or convalescent COVID-19.

This sequence joins TRBV3-1 (or the pseudogene TRBV3-2) and TRBJ1-6; 9 bases are shared with TRBD1. Trimming at V came to 4 bases and at J to 9 bases, leaving 16 bases not matched to a gene. Germline CDR1 reads LGHDT; CDR2 reads YNNKEL (reference sequence). This CDR3 is built from 18 residues. The chain's CDR3 is CASSPIFPGQGNFSPLHF. The CDR3 DNA reads as TGTGCCAGCAGCCCGATATTTCCGGGACAGGGTAACTTTTCACCCCTCCACTTT.

The table lists this clone with a count of one. The chain carries TRBV19 and TRBJ2-1; D remains ambiguous. The V gene's germline CDR1 is LNHDA and CDR2 SQIVND (reference sequence). V was shortened by 3 bases and J by 0 bases, with 6 bases between the two germline ends. The CDR3 is 14 amino acids. CDR3 sequence: CASSISSSYNEQFF. CDR3 nucleotides: TGTGCCAGTAGTATTTCGAGCTCCTACAATGAGCAGTTCTTC.

The V call is TRBV19, the J call TRBJ2-7; TRBD1 matches at 8 bases. Germline V gene sequence: CDR1 LNHDA, CDR2 SQIVND (reference sequence). This CDR3 region has 14 residues. The CDR3 here is CARTDRATSYEQYF. The CDR3 region has the DNA TGTGCAAGAACGGACAGGGCGACGTCCTACGAGCAGTACTTC.

The chain joins TRBV18 to TRBJ1-5, with 7 bases identical to TRBD1. The CDR3 is 16 amino acids. Germline V gene sequence: CDR1 KGHSH, CDR2 LQKENI. V lost 1 base to trimming and J lost 0 bases; unmatched junction nucleotides: 3. This CDR3 reads CASSPQGAISNQPQHF. CDR3 nucleotides: TGTGCCAGCTCACCACAGGGGGCTATTAGCAATCAGCCCCAGCATTTT.

The chain recombines TRBV7-9 with TRBJ1-1, with TRBD1 as a possible D gene (5 bases). With 1 base removed from V and 8 bases from J, the gap between germline ends came to 23 bases. This CDR3 comprises 17 residues. Germline assignment: CDR1 SEHNR and CDR2 FQNEAQ (reference sequence). The DNA of the CDR3 is TGTGCCAGCAGCTTAGTCTTAGTTACAGGTGGGGTGGCAGAAGCTTTCTTT. Encoded protein: CASSLVLVTGGVAEAFF.

This sequence joins TRBV7-2 and TRBJ1-5; 7 nucleotides align to TRBD1. The J segment lost 0 bases and the V segment lost 5 bases, leaving 4 bases of the junction unmatched. This CDR3 spans 15 amino acids. CDR1 and CDR2 (germline): SGHTA, FQGNSA. The CDR3 coding sequence is TGTGCCAGCAGCCCGGGACAGTATAGCAATCAGCCCCAGCATTTT. Translating it yields CASSPGQYSNQPQHF.

As concerns this clone: Other DNA sequences within the sample encode an identical CDR3. The rearrangement joins TRBV5-1 to TRBJ1-5; tentatively, D is TRBD1 (6 bases). Trimming left V 0 bases short and J 2 bases short, with 6 bases between. Germline CDR1 SGHRS, CDR2 YFSETQ. CDR3 size: 14 residues. The DNA for the CDR3 is TGCGCCAGCAGCTTGGCAGGGGGCAATCAGCCCCAGCATTTT. It codes for CASSLAGGNQPQHF.

This clone appeared once. The rearrangement joins TRBV7-2 to TRBJ2-7; TRBD1 is a possible D gene (6 bases). Germline-derived CDR1 and CDR2 are SGHTA and FQGNSA. Trimming removed 5 bases from V and 4 bases from J, with 12 bases in between. The CDR3 runs to 13 residues. The CDR3 loop is CASSPLQGYEQYF. The DNA for the CDR3 is TGTGCCAGCAGCCCCCTCCAGGGGTACGAGCAGTACTTC. Drawing the rest from reference TRBV7-2 and TRBJ2-7, the complete variable domain is GAGVSQSPSNKVTEKGKDVELRCDPISGHTALYWYRQSLGQGLEFLIYFQGNSAPDKSGLPSDRFSAERTGGSVSTLTIQRTQQEDSAVYLCASSPLQGYEQYFGPGTRLTVT.

The chain carries TRBV10-1 and TRBJ2-1, with 9 bases aligning to TRBD1. CDR3 length: 15 residues. The V gene's germline CDR1 is WNHNN and CDR2 SYGVQD (reference sequence). After removal of 6 bases from V and 9 bases from J, the junction contained 12 bases not matched to a gene. CDR3 coding DNA: TGCGCCAGCAGCGCCGGGATTAGACAGGGGGGTGAGCAGTTCTTC. Translated: CASSAGIRQGGEQFF.

This chain uses TRBV10-3 with TRBJ1-1; 9 bases are a match to TRBD1. In germline, CDR1 is ENHRY, CDR2 SYGVKD. There are 14 residues in the CDR3. J lost 7 bases, V lost 3 bases, and 6 bases had no gene match. The CDR3 loop reads CAISDPDRGGEAFF. CDR3 DNA sequence: TGTGCCATCAGTGACCCGGACAGGGGCGGTGAAGCTTTCTTT.

The gene calls are TRBV9 and TRBJ1-2; 7 bases are a match to TRBD1. Germline trimming cut 3 bases from V and 5 bases from J; bases unmatched to any gene: 10. Germline V lookup: CDR1 SGDLS, CDR2 YYNGEE. The CDR3 contains 15 residues. CDR3 region: CASSDQTTGEYGYTF. DNA for the CDR3: TGTGCCAGCAGCGACCAAACCACAGGGGAGTATGGCTACACCTTC.

The genes are TRBV4-1 and TRBJ1-4; 8 bases map to TRBD1. This CDR3 is 14 amino acids long. From germline, CDR1 is MGHRA and CDR2 YSYEKL. V shed 0 bases and J 7 bases; nucleotides not matched to a gene: 1. CDR3 nucleotides: TGCGCCAGCAGCCAAGAGGGGACAGGTGAAAAACTGTTTTTT. Translation gives CASSQEGTGEKLFF.

The chain combines TRBV14 with TRBJ2-2, with 8 bases fitting TRBD2. CDR3 size: 16 residues. V lost 4 bases to trimming and J lost 4 bases; unmatched junction nucleotides: 8. Germline values: CDR1 SGHDN, CDR2 FVKESK. CDR3: CASSPRGGLSTGELFF. The CDR3 coding sequence is TGTGCCAGCAGCCCCCGGGGGGGTCTGAGCACCGGGGAGCTGTTTTTT.

The chain recombines TRBV6-6 with TRBJ1-4, with TRBD1 matching over 9 bases. Trimming at V came to 8 bases and at J to 5 bases, leaving 9 bases not matched to a gene. CDR1 MNHNY and CDR2 SVGAGI come from the germline V gene (reference sequence). This CDR3 spans 15 amino acids. Written as DNA, the CDR3 is TGTGCCAGCCGACCGGGGGGACAGGGAAATGAAAAACTGTTTTTT. Translating gives CASRPGGQGNEKLFF.

The V and J genes are TRBV3-1 (or the pseudogene TRBV3-2) and TRBJ1-2; 7 nucleotides match TRBD1. With 0 bases clipped from V and 3 bases from J, the junction kept 4 bases outside the gene matches. Germline V gene data show CDR1 as LGHDT and CDR2 as YNNKEL (reference sequence). This CDR3 is 15 amino acids long. CDR3 region: CASSQEPGQDYGYTF. The CDR3 region has the DNA TGTGCCAGCAGCCAAGAACCCGGACAGGACTATGGCTACACCTTC.

V and J are TRBV11-2 and TRBJ2-7, with D perhaps matching TRBD2 (5 bases). This CDR3 is 13 amino acids long. In germline, CDR1 is SGHAT, CDR2 FQNNGV. V lost 3 bases to trimming and J lost 2 bases, with 8 bases between them. The CDR3 loop reads CASSFNGAYEQYF. DNA of the CDR3: TGTGCCAGCAGCTTCAACGGGGCCTACGAGCAGTACTTC.

The rearrangement joins TRBV9 to TRBJ2-1, with 10 nucleotides matching TRBD2. The ends lost 2 bases at V and 6 bases at J; junction bases unmatched: 5. CDR3 length equals 15 residues. CDR1 is SGDLS and CDR2 is YYNGEE in the germline V gene. Written as DNA, the CDR3 is TGTGCCAGCAGCGTCCAGCGGGGGGGACTCAATGAGCAGTTCTTC. This translates into CASSVQRGGLNEQFF.

The chain has TRBV6-6 and TRBJ2-7, with 9 bases fitting TRBD1. Trimming took 0 bases from V and 1 from J; bases not matched to a gene: 1. There are 15 residues in the CDR3. The germline V gene has CDR1 MNHNY and CDR2 SVGAGI (reference sequence). CDR3 residues: CASSYSTGGSYEQYF. In DNA, the CDR3 is TGTGCCAGCAGTTACTCGACAGGGGGGTCCTACGAGCAGTACTTC.

The V call is TRBV5-1, the J call TRBJ1-5; 10 positions match TRBD1. This CDR3 is built from 18 residues. V trimming: 4 bases; J trimming: 1 base; junction bases outside the gene matches: 11. CDR1 and CDR2 (germline): SGHRS, YFSETQ. The CDR3 reads CASSPRDRGIVSNQPQHF. CDR3 DNA: TGCGCCAGCAGCCCCCGGGACAGGGGTATAGTCAGCAATCAGCCCCAGCATTTT.

The rearrangement joins TRBV19 to TRBJ2-2; D is perhaps TRBD1 (6 bases). Per the germline V gene, CDR1 is LNHDA and CDR2 is SQIVND (reference sequence). Trimming took 7 bases from V and 7 from J, leaving 31 bases between them. There are 19 residues in the CDR3. Here the CDR3 reads CASNAVGFQGKGNGGELFF. Here the CDR3 DNA reads TGTGCCAGTAACGCGGTTGGATTTCAGGGGAAAGGGAATGGCGGGGAGCTGTTTTTT.

V usage is TRBV5-6 and J usage is TRBJ2-1; 7 positions agree with TRBD2. Unmatched junction bases numbered 4, after V lost 4 bases and J lost 0 bases. The germline V gene encodes CDR1 SGHDT and CDR2 YYEEEE. The CDR3 length is 15 residues. CDR3 in amino acids: CASSPGGSSYNEQFF. In DNA, the CDR3 is TGTGCCAGCAGCCCCGGGGGGAGCTCCTACAATGAGCAGTTCTTC.

V gene TRBV9 combines with J gene TRBJ1-1; D is perhaps TRBD1 (6 bases). The CDR3 has 14 amino acids. The V and J ends lost 0 bases and 5 bases respectively, with 11 bases between them. Germline V gene data show CDR1 as SGDLS and CDR2 as YYNGEE. CDR3 coding DNA: TGTGCCAGCAGCGTAGCATCCAGGGGTACTGAAGCTTTCTTT. Protein: CASSVASRGTEAFF. The full variable domain, completed using reference TRBV9 and TRBJ1-1, is DSGVTQTPKHLITATGQRVTLRCSPRSGDLSVYWYQQSLDQGLQFLIQYYNGEERAKGNILERFSAQQFPDLHSELNLSSLELGDSALYFCASSVASRGTEAFFGQGTRLTVV.

This chain joins TRBV5-4 and TRBJ1-4, with 8 bases matching TRBD1. Germline CDR1 is SGHNT and CDR2 is YYREEE (reference sequence). J gave up 8 bases and V 3 bases, and 6 bases lay outside the gene matches. This CDR3 comprises 14 residues. In DNA form, the CDR3 reads TGTGCCAGCAGCTCCAGGGGGCTTAGGGAAAAACTGTTTTTT. It encodes CASSSRGLREKLFF. Full variable domain (remainder filled in from reference TRBV5-4 and TRBJ1-4): ETGVTQSPTHLIKTRGQQVTLRCSSQSGHNTVSWYQQALGQGPQFIFQYYREEENGRGNFPPRFSGLQFPNYSSELNVNALELDDSALYLCASSSRGLREKLFFGSGTQLSVL.

V and J are TRBV6-2 or TRBV6-3 and TRBJ2-7; D is uncertain. The CDR3 loop spans 13 amino acids. The germline V gene has CDR1 MNHEY and CDR2 SVGEGT. Trimming pared 0 bases from V and 4 bases from J, leaving 7 bases between. CDR3 loop: CASSYSRNYEQYF. The CDR3 nucleotides read TGTGCCAGCAGTTACTCGAGGAATTACGAGCAGTACTTC.

This rearrangement joins TRBV5-6 to TRBJ1-2; TRBD1 might be the D (5 bases). V dropped 0 bases and J dropped 6 bases, with 15 bases sitting between them. The CDR3 spans 15 residues. Germline V gene data show CDR1 as SGHDT and CDR2 as YYEEEE. Here the CDR3 DNA reads TGTGCCAGCAGCTTGGAGTCAGCTCTAGGGGATGGCTACACCTTC. Amino acids: CASSLESALGDGYTF.

The chain combines TRBV5-1 with TRBJ1-6; D is unresolved. There are 15 residues in the CDR3. V was trimmed by 0 bases and J by 8 bases, leaving 12 bases between them. The germline gives CDR1 SGHRS, CDR2 YFSETQ. The DNA for the CDR3 is TGCGCCAGCAGCTTGGCTACCCAGCGATATTCACCCCTCCACTTT. This encodes CASSLATQRYSPLHF.

In DNA, the CDR3 is TGTGCCAGCAGCTTAACAGGGGCCATAACGGGCACCGGGGAGCTGTTTTTT. Translated: CASSLTGAITGTGELFF. V and J are TRBV11-2 and TRBJ2-2; 7 bases fit TRBD1. The CDR3 runs 17 residues. Germline V gene sequence: CDR1 SGHAT, CDR2 FQNNGV. The V gene end was trimmed by 2 bases and the J gene end by 4 bases; junction bases not matched to a gene: 10. The whole variable domain, remainder taken from reference TRBV11-2 and TRBJ2-2, is EAGVAQSPRYKIIEKRQSVAFWCNPISGHATLYWYQQILGQGPKLLIQFQNNGVVDDSQLPKDRFSAERLKGVDSTLKIQPAKLEDSAVYLCASSLTGAITGTGELFFGEGSRLTVL.